Listed below are T cell receptor beta chains from one sample, sequenced in a study of blood T cells in healthy people across ages. TCRdb redid the calling of the 5' RACE reads with MiXCR, one entry per CDR3 protein. The table records over a million distinct CDR3 sequences, around 40% of them present only once. Source material: blood. Every receptor here comes from a young woman in good health. Each CDR3 is given with its conserved first and last residue. D genes are given only for firm matches. For some rows the clone size is stated as once, few or many, or as a class when expanded; others skip it.

D gene	V gene	clone size	J gene	CDR3 protein	CDR3 DNA
TRBD2	TRBV5-1	.	TRBJ2-1	CASSLVSGVYNEQFF	TGCGCCAGCAGCTTGGTTAGCGGGGTCTACAATGAGCAGTTCTTC
.	TRBV7-2	.	TRBJ1-1	CASSLGTRNTEAFF	TGTGCCAGCAGCTTAGGAACAAGGAACACTGAAGCTTTCTTT
TRBD1	TRBV7-2	.	TRBJ2-7	CASSYGQGLTYEQYF	TGTGCCAGCAGCTACGGACAGGGGCTGACGTACGAGCAGTACTTC
.	TRBV18	.	TRBJ2-6	CASSPPLSGANVLTF	TGTGCCAGCAGCCCTCCCCTCTCTGGGGCCAACGTCCTGACTTTC
TRBD1	TRBV6-2/TRBV6-3	.	TRBJ2-7	CASSYIYQGAGRYNEQYF	TGTGCCAGCAGTTACATCTATCAGGGGGCAGGCCGATACAATGAGCAGTACTTC
.	TRBV29-1	.	TRBJ2-5	CSVGPAETQYF	TGCAGCGTCGGTCCTGCGGAGACCCAGTACTTC
.	TRBV4-1	.	TRBJ1-2	CASSKGWGYTF	TGCGCCAGCAGCAAAGGGTGGGGCTACACCTTT
.	TRBV5-6	.	TRBJ2-5	CASSLKGSAETQYF	TGTGCCAGCAGCTTAAAGGGGTCCGCGGAGACCCAGTACTTC
.	TRBV7-9	.	TRBJ1-2	CASSSWFGQSYGYTF	TGTGCCAGCAGCTCATGGTTCGGACAGAGCTATGGCTACACCTTC
.	TRBV18	.	TRBJ2-7	CASSPLPGTPTYEQYF	TGTGCCAGCTCACCACTACCCGGGACACCTACCTACGAGCAGTACTTC
.	TRBV5-4	.	TRBJ2-5	CGFGQFQETQYF	TGTGGATTTGGACAGTTCCAAGAGACCCAGTACTTC
.	TRBV6-5	few	TRBJ2-7	CASSYVRQAYEQYF	TGTGCCAGCAGTTACGTGAGGCAGGCCTACGAGCAGTACTTC
.	TRBV28	.	TRBJ1-4	CASKAGSDEKLFF	TGTGCCAGCAAGGCAGGGTCTGATGAAAAACTGTTTTTT
.	TRBV12-3/TRBV12-4	.	TRBJ1-1	CASSLAPRGSTEAFF	TGTGCCAGCAGTTTAGCCCCGAGAGGGAGCACTGAAGCTTTCTTT
.	TRBV24-1	.	TRBJ2-3	CATSGSPQGTDTQYF	TGTGCCACCAGTGGCAGTCCCCAAGGGACAGATACGCAGTATTTT
TRBD1	TRBV7-2	.	TRBJ1-5	CASSSTGVGPQHF	TGTGCCAGCAGCTCTACAGGGGTAGGGCCCCAGCATTTT
TRBD2	TRBV7-9	few	TRBJ2-3	CASSQTLAGGKDTQYF	TGTGCCAGCAGCCAAACACTAGCGGGAGGAAAAGATACGCAGTATTTT
TRBD2	TRBV20-1	.	TRBJ2-3	CSAQLAGVPDTQYF	TGCAGTGCCCAACTAGCGGGAGTGCCAGATACGCAGTATTTT
.	TRBV7-2	many	TRBJ2-1	CASTRRSYNEQFF	TGTGCCAGCACACGACGGTCCTACAATGAGCAGTTCTTC
.	TRBV18	few	TRBJ2-6	CASSRQLSRGIMSGANVLTF	TGTGCCAGCTCACGACAATTGTCCCGGGGGATAATGTCTGGGGCCAACGTCCTGACTTTC
.	TRBV7-2	few	TRBJ2-5	CASSLSYPETQYF	TGTGCCAGCAGCTTATCGTACCCGGAGACCCAGTACTTC
.	TRBV7-6	few	TRBJ2-3	CASSSPLAPDTQYF	TGTGCCAGCAGCTCTCCACTAGCCCCAGATACGCAGTATTTT
.	TRBV6-5	.	TRBJ2-7	CASSYRESAYEQYF	TGTGCCAGCAGTTACCGGGAATCAGCTTACGAGCAGTACTTC
.	TRBV7-2	.	TRBJ2-7	CTSSPRDTSYEQYF	TGTACCAGCAGCCCCCGGGACACCTCCTACGAGCAGTACTTC
.	TRBV7-9	.	TRBJ1-2	CASSTSDREYYGYTF	TGTGCCAGCAGCACCAGTGACAGAGAATACTATGGCTACACCTTC
.	TRBV14	.	TRBJ2-2	CASSQVSGGELFF	TGTGCCAGCAGCCAAGTTTCGGGCGGGGAGCTGTTTTTT